These T cell receptor beta chains were read from a single sample in a study of T-cell reconstitution after alpha-beta-depleted transplantation in children. MiXCR was run by TCRdb on the PCR reads, yielding one entry per CDR3 protein. Of roughly 790,000 distinct CDR3 sequences in the sample, 15% to 20% were seen once. This specimen was PBMCs, mostly from graft donor cells, taken 360 days after TCRalphabeta/CD19-depleted stem cell transplant. The receptors shown here come from a male patient younger than 18 who had a stem cell transplant for acute lymphoblastic leukemia, so the T cells may come from the graft donor. Each CDR3 is given without its conserved first and last residue. The D gene is left open where the match is weak.

d_gene: NA
j_gene: TRBJ2-7
v_gene: TRBV7-9
CDR3aa: ASSAIRHRNTYEQY

d_gene: NA
j_gene: TRBJ1-1
v_gene: TRBV5-1
CDR3aa: ASGPRGGNTEAF

d_gene: NA
j_gene: TRBJ2-5
v_gene: TRBV25-1
CDR3aa: ASSRGLGGGQETQY

d_gene: NA
j_gene: TRBJ1-1
v_gene: TRBV20-1
CDR3aa: SGQALNTEAF

d_gene: NA
j_gene: TRBJ2-3
v_gene: TRBV11-2
CDR3aa: ASSLDGGSSTDTQY

d_gene: TRBD2
j_gene: TRBJ2-1
v_gene: TRBV15
CDR3aa: ATSREKRLAGDNVQF

d_gene: TRBD2
j_gene: TRBJ2-3
v_gene: TRBV3-1
CDR3aa: ASSNRLAGVTDTQY

d_gene: TRBD2
j_gene: TRBJ2-1
v_gene: TRBV9
CDR3aa: ASSVAGLADEQF

d_gene: TRBD2
j_gene: TRBJ2-2
v_gene: TRBV15
CDR3aa: ATSRDLASGTSGELF

d_gene: TRBD2
j_gene: TRBJ2-7
v_gene: TRBV27
CDR3aa: ASSLGTSGGYEQY

d_gene: NA
j_gene: TRBJ1-1
v_gene: TRBV10-3
CDR3aa: AISRTGNTEAF

d_gene: NA
j_gene: TRBJ2-1
v_gene: TRBV29-1
CDR3aa: SVVGAASSYNEQF

d_gene: NA
j_gene: TRBJ1-6
v_gene: TRBV2
CDR3aa: ASSAPRGRNSPLH

d_gene: TRBD2
j_gene: TRBJ2-2
v_gene: TRBV18
CDR3aa: ASSPEGTSVNRELF

d_gene: NA
j_gene: TRBJ1-2
v_gene: TRBV9
CDR3aa: ASTNMLGGYT

d_gene: NA
j_gene: TRBJ2-1
v_gene: TRBV27
CDR3aa: ASSLTPTDYHNEQF

d_gene: TRBD2
j_gene: TRBJ2-7
v_gene: TRBV11-2
CDR3aa: ATSGLAGGYEQY

d_gene: NA
j_gene: TRBJ2-7
v_gene: TRBV11-2
CDR3aa: ASSPAHSYEQY

d_gene: NA
j_gene: TRBJ2-1
v_gene: TRBV12-3/TRBV12-4
CDR3aa: ASSLYEEGLQF

d_gene: NA
j_gene: TRBJ2-2
v_gene: TRBV29-1
CDR3aa: SGQSGTTGELF

d_gene: NA
j_gene: TRBJ1-5
v_gene: TRBV20-1
CDR3aa: SAKDKYSNQPQH

d_gene: NA
j_gene: TRBJ2-7
v_gene: TRBV5-1
CDR3aa: ASSKEPGLSYEQY

d_gene: TRBD1
j_gene: TRBJ2-1
v_gene: TRBV4-1
CDR3aa: ASRPSGTGVVDEQF

d_gene: NA
j_gene: TRBJ1-1
v_gene: TRBV5-1
CDR3aa: ASSHWDILNTEAF

d_gene: TRBD1
j_gene: TRBJ2-7
v_gene: TRBV5-1
CDR3aa: ASSLTQGVLYEQY

d_gene: TRBD2
j_gene: TRBJ2-7
v_gene: TRBV5-1
CDR3aa: ASRPLAGGVYEQY

d_gene: NA
j_gene: TRBJ2-6
v_gene: TRBV29-1
CDR3aa: SVPGIGANVLT

d_gene: NA
j_gene: TRBJ2-7
v_gene: TRBV12-3/TRBV12-4
CDR3aa: ASSGSSTYEQY

d_gene: TRBD1
j_gene: TRBJ2-2
v_gene: TRBV5-1
CDR3aa: ASSPEGTGGELNTGELF

d_gene: NA
j_gene: TRBJ1-6
v_gene: TRBV27
CDR3aa: ASSLFPQGGPLH

d_gene: TRBD1
j_gene: TRBJ2-2
v_gene: TRBV9
CDR3aa: ASSASQGVGTGELF

d_gene: TRBD2
j_gene: TRBJ2-5
v_gene: TRBV18
CDR3aa: ASSPKSGTIETQY

d_gene: TRBD2
j_gene: TRBJ2-1
v_gene: TRBV20-1
CDR3aa: SARETSGRRNEQF

d_gene: TRBD2
j_gene: TRBJ2-1
v_gene: TRBV11-2
CDR3aa: ASSLAGTSDYNEQF

d_gene: TRBD1
j_gene: TRBJ2-3
v_gene: TRBV18
CDR3aa: ASSPQQGRTSTDTQY

d_gene: TRBD2
j_gene: TRBJ2-1
v_gene: TRBV5-1
CDR3aa: ASSFSERDREQF

d_gene: TRBD1
j_gene: TRBJ2-7
v_gene: TRBV10-3
CDR3aa: AISGQGEGEQY

d_gene: TRBD2
j_gene: TRBJ2-7
v_gene: TRBV12-3/TRBV12-4
CDR3aa: ASSFVTSGQSEQY

d_gene: NA
j_gene: TRBJ2-1
v_gene: TRBV5-1
CDR3aa: ASSLGSGYNEQF

d_gene: TRBD1
j_gene: TRBJ1-1
v_gene: TRBV27
CDR3aa: ASSLLGAQGAGAEAF

d_gene: NA
j_gene: TRBJ2-1
v_gene: TRBV29-1
CDR3aa: SARQTVRYNEQF